The clone carrying this TCR beta chain was seen a handful of times. Its antigen is as yet unknown. RNA, once extracted, was reverse transcribed into cDNA for use as the sequencing template. Assay used: immunoSEQ multiplex PCR; TCRdb lists only in-frame clones, some missing. Altogether about 110,000 clones are present, 55% to 60% being singletons, with the ten largest covering around 25%. The sample belongs to a study of CD8+ T cells in alopecia areata. General study results and limits: Alopecia totalis/universalis scalp especially showed more expanded CD8+ clones than normal scalp. Resident alphabeta T-cell populations of normal skin are likewise subject to sequencing in scalp samples. Patients showed less clear TCR sequence sharing than mice, possibly partly because of HLA diversity.

The TCR originated in a human donor with alopecia areata. The sequenced material came from NKG2D-low CD8+ T cells sorted from blood.

In DNA form, the CDR3 reads TGTGCCAGCAGCTTAGCTACGGGACTAGCCAAAAACATTCAGTACTTC. Residues: CASSLATGLAKNIQYF. The chain joins TRBV7-3 to TRBJ2-4; TRBD2 might be the D (6 bases). The V gene's germline CDR1 is SGHTA and CDR2 FQGTGA. The CDR3 is 16 residues long. The germline V and J ends were trimmed by 2 bases and 0 bases, with 11 bases remaining between them.